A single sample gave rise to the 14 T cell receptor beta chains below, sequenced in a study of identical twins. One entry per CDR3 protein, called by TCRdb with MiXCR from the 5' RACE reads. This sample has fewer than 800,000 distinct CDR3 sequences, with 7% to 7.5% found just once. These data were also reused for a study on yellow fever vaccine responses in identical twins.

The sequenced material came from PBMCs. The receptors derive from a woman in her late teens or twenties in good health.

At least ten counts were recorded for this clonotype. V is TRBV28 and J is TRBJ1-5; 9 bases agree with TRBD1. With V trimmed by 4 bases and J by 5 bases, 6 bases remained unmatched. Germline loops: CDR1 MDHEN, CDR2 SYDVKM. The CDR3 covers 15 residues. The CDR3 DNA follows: TGTGCCAGCAGTTCCTCCGGGACAGGGTATCAGCCCCAGCATTTT. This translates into CASSSSGTGYQPQHF.

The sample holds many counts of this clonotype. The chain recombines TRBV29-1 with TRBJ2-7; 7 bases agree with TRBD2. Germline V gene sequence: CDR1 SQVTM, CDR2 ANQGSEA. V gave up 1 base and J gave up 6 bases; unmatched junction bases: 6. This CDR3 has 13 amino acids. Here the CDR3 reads CSVEGGSGGEQYF. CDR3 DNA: TGCAGCGTTGAAGGCGGGAGTGGTGGCGAGCAGTACTTC.

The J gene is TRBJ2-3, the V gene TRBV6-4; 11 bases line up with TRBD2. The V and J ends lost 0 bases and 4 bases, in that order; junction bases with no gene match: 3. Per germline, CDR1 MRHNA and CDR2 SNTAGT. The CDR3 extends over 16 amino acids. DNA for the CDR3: TGTGCCAGCAGTGACTCAACTAGCGGGAGTGCAGATACGCAGTATTTT. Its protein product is CASSDSTSGSADTQYF.

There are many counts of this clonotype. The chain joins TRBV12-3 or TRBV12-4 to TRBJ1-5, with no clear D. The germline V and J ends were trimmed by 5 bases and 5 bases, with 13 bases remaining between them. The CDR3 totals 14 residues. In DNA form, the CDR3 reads TGTGCCAGCAGTCCTGCGAACAGCGATCAGCCCCAGCATTTT. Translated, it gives CASSPANSDQPQHF.

Written as DNA, the CDR3 is TGCAGTGCTAGGGGGGGAGGCGACTATGGCTACACCTTC. It translates to CSARGGGDYGYTF. The chain employs TRBV20-1 and TRBJ1-2, with a tentative D call TRBD1 (5 bases). The CDR3 has 13 amino acids. Trimming left V 3 bases short and J 3 bases short, with 11 bases between. The germline gives CDR1 DFQATT, CDR2 SNEGSKA (reference sequence).

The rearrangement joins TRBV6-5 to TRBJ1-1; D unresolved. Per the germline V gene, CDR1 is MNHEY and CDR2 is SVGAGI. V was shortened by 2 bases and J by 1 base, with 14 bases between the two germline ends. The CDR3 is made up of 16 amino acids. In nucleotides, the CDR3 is TGTGCCAGCAGTTACCGGGTTGGCAGTTGGAACACTGAAGCTTTCTTT. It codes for CASSYRVGSWNTEAFF.

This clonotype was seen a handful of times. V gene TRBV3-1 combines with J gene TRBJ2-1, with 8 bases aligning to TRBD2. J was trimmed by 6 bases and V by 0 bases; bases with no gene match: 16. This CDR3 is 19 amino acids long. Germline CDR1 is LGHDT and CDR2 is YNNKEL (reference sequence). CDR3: CASSQDFLPGGPTFNEQFF. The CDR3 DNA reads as TGTGCCAGCAGCCAAGATTTTTTGCCGGGAGGGCCAACCTTCAATGAGCAGTTCTTC.

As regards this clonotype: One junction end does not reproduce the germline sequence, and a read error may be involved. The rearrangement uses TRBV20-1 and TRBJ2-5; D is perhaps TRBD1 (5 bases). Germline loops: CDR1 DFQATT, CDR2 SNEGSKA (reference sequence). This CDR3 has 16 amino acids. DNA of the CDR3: TGCTGTGCTAGAGGCTCCGGACCCTTCCCAGGGGAGACCCAGTACTTC. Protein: CCARGSGPFPGETQYF.

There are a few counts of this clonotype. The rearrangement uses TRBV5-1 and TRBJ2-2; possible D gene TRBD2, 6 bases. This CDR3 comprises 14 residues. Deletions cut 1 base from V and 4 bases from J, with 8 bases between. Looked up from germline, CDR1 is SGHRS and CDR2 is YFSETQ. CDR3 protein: CASSLLASTGELFF. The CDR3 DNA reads TGCGCCAGCAGCTTGCTAGCGAGCACCGGGGAGCTGTTTTTT.

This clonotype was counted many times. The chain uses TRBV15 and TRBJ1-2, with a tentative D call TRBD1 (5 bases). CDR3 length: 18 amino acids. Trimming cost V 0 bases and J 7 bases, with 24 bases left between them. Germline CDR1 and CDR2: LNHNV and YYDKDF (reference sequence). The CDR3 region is CATSRDRLADTETGGYTF. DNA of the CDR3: TGTGCCACCAGCAGAGATCGGCTAGCCGATACCGAAACAGGTGGCTACACCTTC.

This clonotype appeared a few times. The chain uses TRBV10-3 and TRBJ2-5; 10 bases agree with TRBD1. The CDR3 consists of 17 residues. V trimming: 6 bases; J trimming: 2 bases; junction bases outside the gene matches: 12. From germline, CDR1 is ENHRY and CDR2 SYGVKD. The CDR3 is CAIRPHGTGVTQETQYF. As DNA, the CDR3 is TGTGCCATCAGACCACACGGGACAGGGGTCACACAAGAGACCCAGTACTTC.

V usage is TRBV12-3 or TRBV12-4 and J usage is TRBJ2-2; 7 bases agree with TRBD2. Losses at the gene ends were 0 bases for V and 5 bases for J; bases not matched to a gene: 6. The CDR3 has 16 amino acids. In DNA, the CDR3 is TGTGCCAGCAGTTTAGCGCCCCGGGGGGTGACCGGGGAGCTGTTTTTT. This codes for CASSLAPRGVTGELFF.

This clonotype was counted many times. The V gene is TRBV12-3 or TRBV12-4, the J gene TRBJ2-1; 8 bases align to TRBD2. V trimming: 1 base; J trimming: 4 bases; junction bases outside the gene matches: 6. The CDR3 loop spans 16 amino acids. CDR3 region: CASSLDGRAWYNEQFF. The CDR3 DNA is TGTGCCAGCAGTTTAGACGGGAGGGCCTGGTACAATGAGCAGTTCTTC.

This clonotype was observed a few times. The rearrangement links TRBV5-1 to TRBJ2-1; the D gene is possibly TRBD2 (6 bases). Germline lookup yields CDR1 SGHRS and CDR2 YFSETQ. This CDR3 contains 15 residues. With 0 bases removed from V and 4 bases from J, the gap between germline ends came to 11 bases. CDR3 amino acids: CASSLALSGYNEQFF. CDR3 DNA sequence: TGCGCCAGCAGCTTGGCTCTTAGCGGATACAATGAGCAGTTCTTC.